The sequence of this T cell receptor (beta chain) was determined in a study of blood T cell repertoires in COVID-19. Study in general: The cDNA or gDNA used as material had been derived from T cells, B-cell-depleted T cells, or PBMCs.

The CDR3 has 13 residues. V was pared by 6 bases and J by 5 bases, with 14 bases between. CDR1 is MNHEY, CDR2 SVGAGI, per germline. In the source study's methods: Amplifying reference gene primers gave estimates of nucleated cell counts. Method: immunoSEQ multiplex PCR; TCRdb's copy keeps in-frame clones and lacks some. For V, J and clone size, that table is used; D and trimming come from the DNA. The repertoire has about 140,000 clones, approximately 90% of them found once; the top ten carry about 4.1%. Sequenced: peripheral blood. This TCR was recovered from a woman between 40 and 55 years old with acute or convalescent COVID-19. The gene calls are TRBV6-5 and TRBJ2-7, with TRBD1 as a possible D gene (6 bases). The CDR3 DNA reads TGTGCCAGCAGCCGCCAGGGGCCCGACGAGCAGTACTTC. Protein sequence: CASSRQGPDEQYF.